This T cell receptor beta chain came from a study of shared clonotypes between healthy human individuals. Study background: Plates per donor: three CD4 naive, three CD4 memory, two CD8 naive, one CD8 memory. Study-level points and caveats: The four-donor shared clonotypes exceeded non-shared clonotypes in generation probability, with non-shared ones scoring lower. Sorted-subset samples were not fully sequenced, rarefaction indicated.

CDR1 is LNHDA and CDR2 is SQIVND in the germline V gene (reference sequence). Trimming took 2 bases from V and 8 from J, leaving 12 bases between them. The CDR3 is 13 residues long. Donors comprised healthy HIV-negative adults lacking recent acute infections or vaccinations. Profiling relied on immunoSEQ multiplex PCR, and the TCRdb table lists in-frame clones only, not all of them. Altogether about 1.1 million clones are present, approximately 77% being singletons, with the ten largest covering approximately 0.95%. This clone was seen more than once but under ten times. Its antigen is still unknown. The rearrangement uses TRBV19 and TRBJ1-2; D not resolved. The sample was memory CD4+ T cells from PBMCs. Noted subset: CD45RA-negative fraction. This TCR derives from a man aged 18-30 years in good health. Some clones in this sample may be carry-over from other donors' samples. CDR3 amino acids: CASSIRRAQGYTF. The DNA of the CDR3 is TGTGCCAGTAGTATAAGGAGGGCTCAAGGCTACACCTTC.